What follows are 15 T cell receptor beta chains derived from one specimen sequenced in a study of T cell changes during pregnancy in multiple sclerosis. Sequenced by immunoSEQ multiplex PCR; TCRdb stores in-frame clones only, minus some. The sample contains approximately 63,000 clones, about nine tenths of which appear only once. The sequences come from peripheral blood, collected in the third trimester of pregnancy. Receptor source: a female donor in good health, enrolled as a control in a pregnancy study.

The chain is built from TRBV4-2 and TRBJ2-2; 16 bases agree with TRBD2. The length of the CDR3 is 17 residues. Germline lookup yields CDR1 LGHNA and CDR2 YNFKEQ. V lost 2 bases to trimming and J lost 5 bases; unmatched junction nucleotides: 2. CDR3 nucleotides: TGTGCCAGCAGCCAACTGGGACTAGCGGGGGGGACCGGGGAGCTGTTTTTT. Amino acids: CASSQLGLAGGTGELFF.

This chain connects TRBV7-8 to TRBJ2-3, with D maybe TRBD1 (5 bases). Trimming stripped 3 bases from V and 0 bases from J, with 13 bases between. The CDR3 covers 16 residues. CDR1 is SGHVS, CDR2 FQNEAQ, per germline. The CDR3 DNA follows: TGTGCCAGCAGCTTTTTGGGCAGGGCTAGCACAGATACGCAGTATTTT. Amino acids: CASSFLGRASTDTQYF.

The chain employs TRBV6-6 and TRBJ2-5; a weak D match, TRBD1 (6 bases). CDR3 length: 15 amino acids. Trimming cost V 0 bases and J 7 bases, with 15 bases left between them. Germline-derived CDR1 and CDR2 are MNHNY and SVGAGI (reference sequence). This chain's CDR3 is CASSYSIAQGLTQYF. CDR3 nucleotide sequence: TGTGCCAGCAGTTACTCGATCGCTCAGGGGTTGACCCAGTACTTC.

The chain combines TRBV2 with TRBJ2-6; 7 positions match TRBD1. The trim removed 5 bases at V and 2 bases at J, leaving 3 bases unmatched. Per the germline V gene, CDR1 is SNHLY and CDR2 is FYNNEI. The CDR3 has 15 amino acids. DNA of the CDR3: TGTGCCAGCAGTACAGGGGAAGCTGGGGCCAACGTCCTGACTTTC. Translated, it gives CASSTGEAGANVLTF.

The chain joins TRBV5-1 to TRBJ2-7, with 11 bases matching TRBD2. V gave up 1 base and J gave up 3 bases; unmatched junction bases: 12. Germline V CDR1 and CDR2: SGHRS, YFSETQ. This CDR3 contains 18 residues. CDR3: CASSLPARPGLAVYEQYF. The CDR3 region has the DNA TGCGCCAGCAGCTTGCCCGCTCGTCCGGGACTAGCGGTCTACGAGCAGTACTTC.

DNA for the CDR3: TGTGCCAGCAGTCACGGACAGGCAAGACATTACGAGCAGTACTTC. It is translated as CASSHGQARHYEQYF. This rearrangement joins TRBV6-6 to TRBJ2-7; 7 positions match TRBD1. The CDR3 loop spans 15 amino acids. Germline V gene sequence: CDR1 MNHNY, CDR2 SVGAGI (reference sequence). The J segment lost 4 bases and the V segment lost 5 bases, leaving 11 bases of the junction unmatched.

The V gene is TRBV7-2, the J gene TRBJ2-7; weak D call: TRBD2 (6 bases). CDR3 length equals 14 residues. Germline loops: CDR1 SGHTA, CDR2 FQGNSA. The V end was cut by 5 bases, the J end by 3 bases, with 14 bases between. CDR3 region: CASSPLGLFYEQYF. The DNA of the CDR3 is TGTGCCAGCAGCCCCCTGGGACTTTTCTACGAGCAGTACTTC.

This clone was picked up one time. This sequence joins TRBV28 and TRBJ1-1, with D maybe TRBD1 (5 bases). The CDR3 is 17 residues long. Germline V gives CDR1 MDHEN, CDR2 SYDVKM. Trimming stripped 1 base from V and 1 base from J, with 16 bases between. Here the CDR3 DNA reads TGTGCCAGCAGTTTATCTTGGGGCCCTCCTACGAACACTGAAGCTTTCTTT. Its protein is CASSLSWGPPTNTEAFF.

This chain links TRBV19 with TRBJ2-2; 10 nucleotides agree with TRBD2. Germline V gives CDR1 LNHDA, CDR2 SQIVND (reference sequence). The CDR3 sequence is 18 residues long. V was clipped by 6 bases and J by 6 bases; unmatched bases: 16. The CDR3 DNA reads TGTGCCAGTAGAGCATCTTCTAGCGGGAGTATTAGGGCCGGGGAGCTGTTTTTT. Translating gives CASRASSSGSIRAGELFF.

This chain links TRBV2 with TRBJ1-4; 8 bases are shared with TRBD1. The CDR3 totals 15 residues. J was trimmed by 5 bases and V by 5 bases; bases with no gene match: 7. The V gene's germline CDR1 is SNHLY and CDR2 FYNNEI. The CDR3 DNA is TGTGCCAGCAGTCGACAGGGGACCGACAATGAAAAACTGTTTTTT. Protein sequence: CASSRQGTDNEKLFF.

The rearrangement links TRBV7-8 to TRBJ1-4; possibly TRBD1 for D (5 bases). Trimming pared 3 bases from V and 9 bases from J, leaving 11 bases between. Germline CDR1 reads SGHVS; CDR2 reads FQNEAQ. The CDR3 has 13 amino acids. The CDR3 nucleotides are TGTGCCAGCAGCTTCCTAGGGGATAAAAAACTGTTTTTT. Translation: CASSFLGDKKLFF. The full variable domain, in which reference TRBV7-8 and TRBJ1-4 provide the parts outside the CDR3, is GAGVSQSPRYKVAKRGQDVALRCDPISGHVSLFWYQQALGQGPEFLTYFQNEAQLDKSGLPSDRFFAERPEGSVSTLKIQRTQQEDSAVYLCASSFLGDKKLFFGSGTQLSVL.

This chain connects TRBV4-1 to TRBJ2-1, with D uncertain. Between the trimmed V and J ends, which lost 5 bases and 12 bases, there was a span of 23 bases. In germline, CDR1 is MGHRA, CDR2 YSYEKL. The CDR3 has 15 residues. The DNA of the CDR3 is TGCGCCAGCAGCTCCCTTACAAGCCGGGTCATCGGGCAGTTCTTC. Protein product: CASSSLTSRVIGQFF.

The V gene is TRBV7-8, the J gene TRBJ1-3, with D possibly matching TRBD1 (5 bases). Germline assignment: CDR1 SGHVS and CDR2 FQNEAQ. The CDR3 spans 15 residues. The V gene lost 0 bases and the J gene lost 5 bases, with 11 bases spanning the gap. The CDR3: CASSLADTARNTIYF. CDR3 nucleotides: TGTGCCAGCAGCTTAGCGGACACAGCAAGAAACACCATATATTTT.

The chain carries TRBV6-5 and TRBJ2-1; no reliable D call. V gave up 0 bases and J gave up 5 bases, with 8 bases separating them. The CDR3 contains 14 residues. Per the germline V gene, CDR1 is MNHEY and CDR2 is SVGAGI. Here the CDR3 reads CASSYSVRHNEQFF. CDR3 coding DNA: TGTGCCAGCAGTTACTCGGTGCGGCACAATGAGCAGTTCTTC.

The J gene is TRBJ2-7, the V gene TRBV5-1; 7 bases map to TRBD2. V lost 1 base, J lost 2 bases, and 3 bases stayed unmatched. CDR1 is SGHRS and CDR2 is YFSETQ in the germline V gene. CDR3 length: 14 amino acids. The CDR3 loop is CASSLSAGAYEQYF. The CDR3 nucleotides are TGCGCCAGCAGCTTGTCGGCGGGGGCCTACGAGCAGTACTTC.